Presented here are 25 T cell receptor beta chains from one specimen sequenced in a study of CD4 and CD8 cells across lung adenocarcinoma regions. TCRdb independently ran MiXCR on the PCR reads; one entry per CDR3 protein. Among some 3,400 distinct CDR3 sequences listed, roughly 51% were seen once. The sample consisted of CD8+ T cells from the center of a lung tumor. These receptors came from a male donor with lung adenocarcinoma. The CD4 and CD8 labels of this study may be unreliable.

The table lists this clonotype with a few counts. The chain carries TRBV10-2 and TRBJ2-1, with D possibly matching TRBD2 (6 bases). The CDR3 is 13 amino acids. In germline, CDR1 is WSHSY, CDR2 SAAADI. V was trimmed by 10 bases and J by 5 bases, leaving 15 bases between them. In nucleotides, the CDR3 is TGCGCCACCAAAGGACTACCCGACAATGAGCAGTTCTTC. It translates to CATKGLPDNEQFF.

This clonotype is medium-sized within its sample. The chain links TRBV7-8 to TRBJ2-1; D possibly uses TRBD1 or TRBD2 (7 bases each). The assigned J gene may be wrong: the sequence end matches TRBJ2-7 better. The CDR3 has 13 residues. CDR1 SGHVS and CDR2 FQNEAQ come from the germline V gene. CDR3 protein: CASTRGGGDEQYF. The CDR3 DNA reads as TGTGCCAGCACCCGGGGAGGGGGCGACGAGCAGTACTTC.

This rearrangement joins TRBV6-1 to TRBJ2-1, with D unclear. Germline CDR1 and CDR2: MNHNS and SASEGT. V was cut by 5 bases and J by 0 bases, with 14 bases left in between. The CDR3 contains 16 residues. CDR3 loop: CASSPLPYPSYNEQFF. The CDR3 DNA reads TGTGCCAGCAGTCCTCTGCCTTACCCCTCCTACAATGAGCAGTTCTTC.

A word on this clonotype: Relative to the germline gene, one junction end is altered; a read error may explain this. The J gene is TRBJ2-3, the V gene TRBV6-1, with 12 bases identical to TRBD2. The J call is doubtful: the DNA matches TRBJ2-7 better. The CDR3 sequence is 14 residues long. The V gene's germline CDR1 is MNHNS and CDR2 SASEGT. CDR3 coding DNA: TGTGGCAGCACCCGGACTAGCGGGATGTACGAGCAGTACTTC. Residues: CGSTRTSGMYEQYF.

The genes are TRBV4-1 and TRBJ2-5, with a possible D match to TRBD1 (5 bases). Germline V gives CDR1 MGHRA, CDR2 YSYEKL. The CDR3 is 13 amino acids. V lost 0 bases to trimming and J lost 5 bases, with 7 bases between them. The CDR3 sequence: CASSQEQVETQYF. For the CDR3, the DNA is TGCGCCAGCAGCCAAGAACAGGTTGAGACCCAGTACTTC.

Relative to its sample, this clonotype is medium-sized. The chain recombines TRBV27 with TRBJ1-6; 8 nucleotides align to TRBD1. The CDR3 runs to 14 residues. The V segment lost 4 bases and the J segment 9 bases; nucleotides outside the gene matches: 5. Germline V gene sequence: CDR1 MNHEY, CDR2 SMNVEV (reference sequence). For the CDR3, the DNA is TGTGCCAGCAGTTCGGACAGGGTCGGTTCACCCCTCCACTTT. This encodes CASSSDRVGSPLHF.

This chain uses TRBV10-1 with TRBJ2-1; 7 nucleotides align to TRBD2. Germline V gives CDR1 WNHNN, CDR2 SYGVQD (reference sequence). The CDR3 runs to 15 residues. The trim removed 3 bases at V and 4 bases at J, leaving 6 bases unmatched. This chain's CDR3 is CASSDTTSAYNEQFF. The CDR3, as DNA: TGCGCCAGCAGTGATACTACTAGCGCGTACAATGAGCAGTTCTTC.

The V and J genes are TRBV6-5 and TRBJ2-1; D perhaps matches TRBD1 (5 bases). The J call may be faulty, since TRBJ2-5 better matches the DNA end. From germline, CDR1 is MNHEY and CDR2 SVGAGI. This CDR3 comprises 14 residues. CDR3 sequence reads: CASSYNPGKETQYF. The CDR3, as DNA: TGTGCCAGCAGTTACAATCCAGGGAAAGAGACCCAGTACTTC.

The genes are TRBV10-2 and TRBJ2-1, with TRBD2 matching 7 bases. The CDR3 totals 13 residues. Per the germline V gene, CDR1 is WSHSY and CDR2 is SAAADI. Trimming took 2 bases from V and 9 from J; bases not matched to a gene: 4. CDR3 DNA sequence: TGCGCCAGCAGTGAGACTAGCGAGACTGAGCAGTTCTTC. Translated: CASSETSETEQFF.

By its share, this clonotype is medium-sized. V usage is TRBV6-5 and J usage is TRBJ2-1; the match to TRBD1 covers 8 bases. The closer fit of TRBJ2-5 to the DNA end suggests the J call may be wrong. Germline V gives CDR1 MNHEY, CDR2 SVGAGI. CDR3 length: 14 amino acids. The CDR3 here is CASSPQGAIETQYF. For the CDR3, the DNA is TGTGCCAGCAGTCCCCAGGGGGCGATTGAGACCCAGTACTTC.

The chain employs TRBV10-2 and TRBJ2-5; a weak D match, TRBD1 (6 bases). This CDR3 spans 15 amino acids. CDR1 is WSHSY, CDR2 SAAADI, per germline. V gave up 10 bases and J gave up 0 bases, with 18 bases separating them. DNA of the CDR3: TGCGCCACCAAGTGGACAGCCGAGTACCAAGAGACCCAGTACTTC. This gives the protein CATKWTAEYQETQYF.

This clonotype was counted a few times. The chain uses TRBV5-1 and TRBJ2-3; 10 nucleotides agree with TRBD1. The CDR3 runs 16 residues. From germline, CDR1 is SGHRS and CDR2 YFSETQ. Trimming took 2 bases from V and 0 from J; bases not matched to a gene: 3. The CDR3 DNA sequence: TGCGCCAGCAGCTTCGGACAGGGGGGGAGCACAGATACGCAGTATTTT. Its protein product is CASSFGQGGSTDTQYF.

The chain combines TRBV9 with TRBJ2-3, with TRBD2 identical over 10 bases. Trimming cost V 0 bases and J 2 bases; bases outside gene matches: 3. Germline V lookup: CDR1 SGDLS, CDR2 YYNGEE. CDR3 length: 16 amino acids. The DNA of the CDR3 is TGTGCCAGCAGCGTAGGACTAGCGGGCTACACAGATACGCAGTATTTT. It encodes CASSVGLAGYTDTQYF.

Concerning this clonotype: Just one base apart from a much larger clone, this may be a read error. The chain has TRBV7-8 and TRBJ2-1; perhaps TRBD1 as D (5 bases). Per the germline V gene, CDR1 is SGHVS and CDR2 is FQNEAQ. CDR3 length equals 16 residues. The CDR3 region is CASNLADGASYNEQFF. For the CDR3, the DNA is TGTGCCAGCAACTTAGCTGATGGGGCATCCTACAATGAGCAGTTCTTC.

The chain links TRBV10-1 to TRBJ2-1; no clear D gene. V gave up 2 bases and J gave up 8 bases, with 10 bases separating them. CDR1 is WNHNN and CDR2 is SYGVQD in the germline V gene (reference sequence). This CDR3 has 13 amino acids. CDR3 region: CASSERLADEQFF. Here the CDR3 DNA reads TGCGCCAGCAGTGAGAGGCTGGCCGATGAGCAGTTCTTC.

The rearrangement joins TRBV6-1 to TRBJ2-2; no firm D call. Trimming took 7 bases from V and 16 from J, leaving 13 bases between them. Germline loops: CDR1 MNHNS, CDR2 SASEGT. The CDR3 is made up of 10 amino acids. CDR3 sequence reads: CASIGEQPFF. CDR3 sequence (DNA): TGTGCCAGCATCGGCGAGCAACCGTTTTTT.

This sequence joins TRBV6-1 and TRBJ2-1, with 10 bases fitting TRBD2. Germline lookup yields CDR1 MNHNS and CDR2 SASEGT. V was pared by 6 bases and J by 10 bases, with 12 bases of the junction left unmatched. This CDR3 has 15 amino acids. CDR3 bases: TGTGCCAGCAGAGCAAGAGCGGGAGGGGGGGAGGAGCAGTTCTTC. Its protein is CASRARAGGGEEQFF.

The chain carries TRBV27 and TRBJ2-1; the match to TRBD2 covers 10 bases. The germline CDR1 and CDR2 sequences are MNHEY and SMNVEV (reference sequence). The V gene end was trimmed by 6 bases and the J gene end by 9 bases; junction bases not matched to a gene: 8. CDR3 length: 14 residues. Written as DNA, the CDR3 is TGTGCCAGCAGGCCCACTAGCGGGGTTTCTGAGCAGTTCTTC. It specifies CASRPTSGVSEQFF.

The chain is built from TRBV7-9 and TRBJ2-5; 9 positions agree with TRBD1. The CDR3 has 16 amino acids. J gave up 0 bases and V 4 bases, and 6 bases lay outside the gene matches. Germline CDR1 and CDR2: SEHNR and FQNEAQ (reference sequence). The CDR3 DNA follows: TGTGCCAGCAGCTCCGGGACAGGGCCTTACCAAGAGACCCAGTACTTC. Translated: CASSSGTGPYQETQYF. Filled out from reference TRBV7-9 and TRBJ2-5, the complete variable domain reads DTGVSQNPRHKITKRGQNVTFRCDPISEHNRLYWYRQTLGQGPEFLTYFQNEAQLEKSRLLSDRFSAERPKGSFSTLEIQRTEQGDSAMYLCASSSGTGPYQETQYFGPGTRLLVL.

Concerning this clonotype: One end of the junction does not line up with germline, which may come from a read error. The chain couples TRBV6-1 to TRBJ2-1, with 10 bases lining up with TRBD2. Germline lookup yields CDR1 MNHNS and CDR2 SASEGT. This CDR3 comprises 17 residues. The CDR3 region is CASRQGLAGARYDTQFF. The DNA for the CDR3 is TGTGCCAGCAGACAAGGGCTAGCGGGAGCTCGTTACGATACGCAGTTTTTC.

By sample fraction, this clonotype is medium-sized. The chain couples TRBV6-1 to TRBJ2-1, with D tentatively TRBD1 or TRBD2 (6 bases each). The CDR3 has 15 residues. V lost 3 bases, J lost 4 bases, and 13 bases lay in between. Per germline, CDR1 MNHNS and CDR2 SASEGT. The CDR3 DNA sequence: TGTGCCAGCAGTGACGAAGGGGGGCGATACAATGAGCAGTTCTTC. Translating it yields CASSDEGGRYNEQFF.

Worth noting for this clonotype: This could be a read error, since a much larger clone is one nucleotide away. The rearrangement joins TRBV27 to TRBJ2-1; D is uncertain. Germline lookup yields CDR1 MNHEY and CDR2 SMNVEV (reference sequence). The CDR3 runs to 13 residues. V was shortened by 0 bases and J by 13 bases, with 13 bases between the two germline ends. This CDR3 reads CASSLSESETQFF. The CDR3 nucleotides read TGTGCCAGCAGTTTATCGGAGTCAGAGACCCAGTTCTTC.

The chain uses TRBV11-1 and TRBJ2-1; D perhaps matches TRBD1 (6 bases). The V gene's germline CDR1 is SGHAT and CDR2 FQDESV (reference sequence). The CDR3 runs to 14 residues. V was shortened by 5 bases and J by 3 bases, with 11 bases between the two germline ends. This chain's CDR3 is CASSNRDNYNEQFF. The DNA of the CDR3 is TGTGCCAGCAGCAACCGGGACAACTACAATGAGCAGTTCTTC.

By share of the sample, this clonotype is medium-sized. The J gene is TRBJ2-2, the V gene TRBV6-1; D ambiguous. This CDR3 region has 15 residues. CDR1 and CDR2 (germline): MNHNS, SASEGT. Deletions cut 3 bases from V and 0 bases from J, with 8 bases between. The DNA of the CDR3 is TGTGCCAGCAGTGAGCTGGGCGCGAACACCGGGGAGCTGTTTTTT. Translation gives CASSELGANTGELFF.

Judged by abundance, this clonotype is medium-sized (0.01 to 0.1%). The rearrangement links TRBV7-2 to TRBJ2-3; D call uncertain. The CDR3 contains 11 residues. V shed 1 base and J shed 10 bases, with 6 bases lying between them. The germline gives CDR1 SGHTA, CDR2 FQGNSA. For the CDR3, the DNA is TGTGCCAGCAGCTTAGATTTTGCGCAGTATTTT. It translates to CASSLDFAQYF.